Listed below are T cell receptor beta chains from one sample, sequenced in a study of T cell repertoires in cytomegalovirus infection. For these receptors, no antigen is known. TCRdb used MiXCR to reprocess the reads, holding one entry per CDR3 protein. In the table there are about 890,000 distinct CDR3 sequences, 30% to 40% of which are singletons. Material: cultured CD8+ T cells from PBMCs, obtained from culture after CMV antigen stimulation. These TCRs come from a human donor in good health (CMV status not recorded). Some clones in this sample may be carry-over from other donors' samples. CDR3s include the opening cysteine and the closing phenylalanine or tryptophan. A clone size is listed for some rows: how often the clone was seen (once, few, many), or a class if it is expanded.

v_call	clone_size	cdr3_aa
TRBV15	many	CATSRELGQGPSYEQYF
TRBV27	.	CASRGGVGGTDTQYF
TRBV19	.	CASSIGPGKVPWETQYF
TRBV27	few	CASTRTRQGAPYNEQFF
TRBV4-1	.	CASSQVGMGAPDTQYF
TRBV7-2	many	CASSLARAFGYGYTF
TRBV7-6	.	CASILDRNVLTF
TRBV7-9	.	CASSQGGQLAKNIQYF
TRBV4-1	few	CASSQVDNQPQHF
TRBV7-9	.	CASSFSEIRGGELFF
TRBV6-5	many	CASSHRGGTEAFF
TRBV24-1	.	CATRDLRDRGRETEAFF
TRBV7-6	.	CASSLPRQGPNYGYTF
TRBV7-6	many	CASSQYSGGTDTQYF
TRBV12-3/TRBV12-4	once	CASRGQIPNTGELFF
TRBV12-3/TRBV12-4	once	CASSPGPSSGYTF
TRBV7-6	.	CASSLEGNLRSLLHF
TRBV7-9	many	CASSLGDNGQETQYF
TRBV7-3	.	CASSFTGALAGGPYNEQFF
TRBV6-5	.	CASSYPTNGRETQYF
TRBV2	few	CASRSGHPSTGELFF
TRBV12-3/TRBV12-4	.	CASRSDRGFHNEQFF
TRBV6-2/TRBV6-3	.	CASSYASAIDTGELFF
TRBV7-2	many	CASSPPLAGGGELFF
TRBV7-9	once	CASSLQGGDEKLFF
TRBV27	.	CASSPTGGLAYNEQFF
TRBV28	few	CASSLAWTEDTQYF
TRBV20-1	.	CSASSGGRNEQFF
TRBV2	many	CASSITRAGDQPQHF
TRBV6-1	.	CASSETISSGLRGEQFF
TRBV9	once	CASSVGGGAGNQPQHF
TRBV5-1	many	CASSLAARGYEQYF
TRBV5-4	.	CASSLDHSLVIGGYTF
TRBV5-6	.	CASSLVGGLAGAQFYNEQFF
TRBV6-2/TRBV6-3	few	CASSYIGGEQFF
TRBV28	.	CASSSLGTGGLPLHF
TRBV4-1	.	CASSLHDKYNEQFF
TRBV24-1	.	CATSDFSPNNEQFF
TRBV27	few	CASRHALQGQFF
TRBV7-9	.	CASSSRDQGATNEKLFF
TRBV12-3/TRBV12-4	few	CASSFGQGIGELFF
TRBV19	.	CASSIPQGRADTEAFF
TRBV14	few	CASSQAWGSARGEAFF
TRBV4-1	.	CASSPEGGRRMNTEAFF
TRBV6-2/TRBV6-3	once	CASSYSSYPYGYTF
TRBV10-2	few	CASTPWASGGGEQFF
TRBV7-6	few	CASSLQAGWGTDTQYF
TRBV19	.	CASSIGVAAYNEQFF
TRBV5-4	.	CASSRRLALGSDTQYF
TRBV4-3	.	CASSQGAGSYLTNYGYTF
TRBV27	.	CASMTPFTGGMGTEAFF
TRBV28	few	CASSPSTSGVNNEQFF
TRBV19	.	CASSPSWGGPNEQYF
TRBV6-2/TRBV6-3	few	CASNPTGKYKPQHF
TRBV29-1	few	CSAGRDREQYF
TRBV12-3/TRBV12-4	few	CASSSTGPVTEAFF
TRBV6-6	.	CASSYGPTGELFF